These 25 T cell receptor beta chains came from one sample sequenced in a study of blood T cell repertoires in COVID-19. Method: immunoSEQ multiplex PCR; TCRdb's copy keeps in-frame clones and lacks some. The table has some 120,000 clones, 90% seen once. Sequenced material: peripheral blood. These receptor sequences come from a man aged 60 to 69 with COVID-19, enrolled during active disease.

The chain couples TRBV3-1 (or the pseudogene TRBV3-2) to TRBJ2-1, with unresolved D. Germline V gives CDR1 LGHDT, CDR2 YNNKEL (reference sequence). V was clipped by 4 bases and J by 0 bases, with 10 bases between them. The CDR3 totals 15 residues. CDR3: CASSPTRSSYNEQFF. The CDR3 coding sequence is TGTGCCAGCAGCCCCACGCGGAGCTCCTACAATGAGCAGTTCTTC.

The V gene is TRBV6-4, the J gene TRBJ1-5; 9 bases are shared with TRBD1. The CDR3 has 16 amino acids. The trim removed 6 bases at V and 5 bases at J, leaving 11 bases unmatched. Germline lookup yields CDR1 MRHNA and CDR2 SNTAGT. The CDR3 loop reads CASRTYRGRKDQPQHF. The CDR3 region has the DNA TGTGCCAGCAGAACTTACAGGGGGCGGAAGGATCAGCCCCAGCATTTT.

The genes are TRBV11-2 and TRBJ2-3; D unresolved. The V and J ends lost 3 bases and 5 bases respectively, with 24 bases between them. This CDR3 region has 18 residues. Germline V gene lookup returns CDR1 SGHAT and CDR2 FQNNGV. The CDR3 bases are TGTGCCAGCAGCTTTAGGTTTAGGCTAGATCGGGTGGTAGATACGCAGTATTTT. Amino acid sequence: CASSFRFRLDRVVDTQYF.

This clone was recorded a few times. The sample has other DNA sequences that encode this CDR3 too. The genes are TRBV15 and TRBJ1-1; weak D call: TRBD1 (5 bases). The ends were cut back, 0 bases at V and 6 bases at J, with 11 bases in the middle. The CDR3 runs to 14 residues. Germline CDR1 reads LNHNV; CDR2 reads YYDKDF (reference sequence). This chain's CDR3 is CATSRDWQGAEAFF. The CDR3 DNA sequence: TGTGCCACCAGCAGAGATTGGCAGGGCGCTGAAGCTTTCTTT.

In regard to this clone: Different DNA sequences within this sample yield the same CDR3. This chain connects TRBV9 to TRBJ2-5; possible D gene TRBD1, 6 bases. The CDR3 loop spans 14 amino acids. Per germline, CDR1 SGDLS and CDR2 YYNGEE. The V end was cut by 0 bases, the J end by 1 base, with 7 bases between. This CDR3 reads CASSVGTAQETQYF. CDR3 DNA sequence: TGTGCCAGCAGCGTAGGGACAGCCCAAGAGACCCAGTACTTC. Full variable domain (outside the CDR3, taken from reference TRBV9 and TRBJ2-5): DSGVTQTPKHLITATGQRVTLRCSPRSGDLSVYWYQQSLDQGLQFLIQYYNGEERAKGNILERFSAQQFPDLHSELNLSSLELGDSALYFCASSVGTAQETQYFGPGTRLLVL.

The chain combines TRBV6-5 with TRBJ2-7, with 7 bases fitting TRBD1. Germline V gene data show CDR1 as MNHEY and CDR2 as SVGAGI. Trimming cost V 10 bases and J 4 bases; bases outside gene matches: 16. This CDR3 has 15 residues. CDR3 loop: CATTTPLGGGYEQYF. CDR3 nucleotide sequence: TGTGCCACGACAACTCCCCTAGGGGGCGGTTACGAGCAGTACTTC.

This rearrangement joins TRBV7-8 to TRBJ2-3, with 8 bases identical to TRBD1. The junction had 4 bases not matched to a gene; V was cut back by 5 bases and J by 3 bases. This CDR3 has 14 residues. Germline CDR1 is SGHVS and CDR2 is FQNEAQ. The CDR3 nucleotides read TGTGCCAGCAGCACGAGGACAGGGACAGATACGCAGTATTTT. Translated, it gives CASSTRTGTDTQYF. The full variable domain, in which reference TRBV7-8 and TRBJ2-3 provide the parts outside the CDR3, is GAGVSQSPRYKVAKRGQDVALRCDPISGHVSLFWYQQALGQGPEFLTYFQNEAQLDKSGLPSDRFFAERPEGSVSTLKIQRTQQEDSAVYLCASSTRTGTDTQYFGPGTRLTVL.

The chain carries TRBV5-6 and TRBJ1-2; 8 bases line up with TRBD1. Germline lookup yields CDR1 SGHDT and CDR2 YYEEEE. CDR3 length equals 15 residues. V lost 0 bases, J lost 4 bases, and 5 bases stayed unmatched. The CDR3 loop reads CASSLAGGFGYGYTF. The CDR3 nucleotides read TGTGCCAGCAGCTTGGCAGGGGGCTTCGGCTATGGCTACACCTTC.

The chain is built from TRBV3-1 (or the pseudogene TRBV3-2) and TRBJ2-2, with a possible D match to TRBD2 (6 bases). Trimming cost V 2 bases and J 4 bases, with 11 bases left between them. Germline CDR1 reads LGHDT; CDR2 reads YNNKEL (reference sequence). The CDR3 has 15 amino acids. CDR3 region: CASSQSWTTTGELFF. The DNA of the CDR3 is TGTGCCAGCAGCCAATCCTGGACTACCACCGGGGAGCTGTTTTTT.

The chain recombines TRBV29-1 with TRBJ2-7; TRBD2 might be the D (5 bases). Germline V gene data show CDR1 as SQVTM and CDR2 as ANQGSEA. V was cut by 6 bases and J by 3 bases, with 9 bases left in between. The CDR3 is 11 amino acids. This chain's CDR3 is CSVGSYYEQYF. CDR3 bases: TGCAGCGTGGGGAGCTACTACGAGCAGTACTTC.

This clone was seen a single time. The genes are TRBV5-1 and TRBJ1-2; TRBD1 matches 10 bases. Germline trimming cut 3 bases from V and 7 bases from J; bases unmatched to any gene: 12. This CDR3 has 16 residues. Germline values: CDR1 SGHRS, CDR2 YFSETQ. The CDR3 protein is CASSSKVTGTGVGYTF. The CDR3 region has the DNA TGCGCCAGCAGCTCCAAAGTAACCGGGACAGGGGTTGGCTACACCTTC.

This clone was counted only a few times. The V call is TRBV5-1, the J call TRBJ2-1, with D unclear. Germline V gene data show CDR1 as SGHRS and CDR2 as YFSETQ. V was shortened by 0 bases and J by 5 bases, with 9 bases between the two germline ends. The CDR3 has 14 amino acids. The CDR3 loop is CASSLAGIDNEQFF. Here the CDR3 DNA reads TGCGCCAGCAGCTTGGCAGGAATCGACAATGAGCAGTTCTTC.

J is TRBJ1-1 and V is TRBV27; no firm D call. Germline assignment: CDR1 MNHEY and CDR2 SMNVEV (reference sequence). V was shortened by 5 bases and J by 0 bases, with 7 bases between the two germline ends. The CDR3 runs to 13 residues. CDR3 in DNA: TGTGCCAGCAGTGGCAGATTGAACACTGAAGCTTTCTTT. Its protein product is CASSGRLNTEAFF.

The chain uses TRBV6-2 or TRBV6-3 and TRBJ1-3; D unresolved. The V gene's germline CDR1 is MNHEY and CDR2 SVGEGT. This CDR3 is 15 amino acids long. The germline V and J ends were trimmed by 0 bases and 7 bases, with 13 bases remaining between them. The CDR3 coding sequence is TGTGCCAGCAGTTACTCGATGGGCTATCGGAACACCATATATTTT. It translates to CASSYSMGYRNTIYF.

The chain carries TRBV12-5 and TRBJ1-2; TRBD1 is a possible D gene (6 bases). The V end lost 4 bases, the J end lost 2 bases, and 11 bases lay between the germline ends. This CDR3 has 14 amino acids. The germline V gene encodes CDR1 LGHNT and CDR2 FRNRAP. This CDR3 reads CASGSSGQNYGYTF. CDR3 nucleotides: TGTGCTAGTGGTTCGAGTGGACAGAACTATGGCTACACCTTC.

V usage is TRBV18 and J usage is TRBJ1-4, with D perhaps matching TRBD1 (5 bases). Between the trimmed V and J ends, which lost 3 bases and 3 bases, there was a span of 11 bases. This CDR3 region has 15 residues. The germline CDR1 and CDR2 sequences are KGHSH and LQKENI. The CDR3 loop is CASSPQGSPNEKLFF. In DNA, the CDR3 is TGTGCCAGCTCACCGCAGGGTTCGCCTAATGAAAAACTGTTTTTT. Combining the CDR3 with reference TRBV18 and TRBJ1-4 gives the whole variable domain NAGVMQNPRHLVRRRGQEARLRCSPMKGHSHVYWYRQLPEEGLKFMVYLQKENIIDESGMPKERFSAEFPKEGPSILRIQQVVRGDSAAYFCASSPQGSPNEKLFFGSGTQLSVL.

The chain employs TRBV11-2 and TRBJ1-2; weak D call: TRBD1 (6 bases). The CDR3 is made up of 14 amino acids. V lost 1 base to trimming and J lost 7 bases, with 13 bases between them. Per the germline V gene, CDR1 is SGHAT and CDR2 is FQNNGV. DNA of the CDR3: TGTGCCAGCAGCTTAGGTCTCAGGGGAACTGGCTACACCTTC. This codes for CASSLGLRGTGYTF.

This clone was observed a few times. The V gene is TRBV11-3, the J gene TRBJ2-1, with TRBD2 matching 10 bases. With 6 bases clipped from V and 5 bases from J, the junction kept 19 bases outside the gene matches. CDR1 is SGHNT, CDR2 YENEEA, per germline. This CDR3 spans 19 amino acids. The CDR3 nucleotides are TGTGCCAGCAGTGGGCGGATTATTCTAGCGGGAGTCGCTGACAATGAGCAGTTCTTC. Encoded protein: CASSGRIILAGVADNEQFF.

The V and J genes are TRBV6-5 and TRBJ2-2, with 7 bases identical to TRBD1. The germline gives CDR1 MNHEY, CDR2 SVGAGI. The CDR3 is 13 residues long. The V segment lost 7 bases and the J segment 4 bases; nucleotides outside the gene matches: 3. The CDR3 reads CASNPGGTGELFF. The CDR3 coding sequence is TGTGCCAGCAACCCAGGGGGCACCGGGGAGCTGTTTTTT.

The chain employs TRBV30 and TRBJ1-1; D ambiguous. From germline, CDR1 is GTSNPN and CDR2 SVGIG (reference sequence). The CDR3 runs to 15 residues. V lost 3 bases, J lost 3 bases, and 17 bases lay in between. CDR3 in amino acids: CAWSLEAGGYTEAFF. The DNA for the CDR3 is TGTGCCTGGAGCTTAGAGGCCGGTGGGTACACTGAAGCTTTCTTT. Complete variable domain (other parts from reference TRBV30 and TRBJ1-1): SQTIHQWPATLVQPVGSPLSLECTVEGTSNPNLYWYRQAAGRGLQLLFYSVGIGQISSEVPQNLSASRPQDRQFILSSKKLLLSDSGFYLCAWSLEAGGYTEAFFGQGTRLTVV.

This chain links TRBV25-1 with TRBJ2-1; 10 bases are a match to TRBD2. V shed 3 bases and J 5 bases; nucleotides not matched to a gene: 7. The germline V gene has CDR1 MGHDK and CDR2 SYGVNS. This CDR3 is built from 16 residues. The CDR3 coding sequence is TGTGCCAGCAGTGACCCCCTAGCGGGGGAAGACAATGAGCAGTTCTTC. Its protein product is CASSDPLAGEDNEQFF.

This clone was seen just once. This chain joins TRBV2 and TRBJ1-1, with D uncertain. Germline assignment: CDR1 SNHLY and CDR2 FYNNEI. The CDR3 extends over 15 amino acids. Trimming took 0 bases from V and 3 from J, leaving 11 bases between them. CDR3 bases: TGTGCCAGCAGTGAAGCGCGGGCCCGCGACACTGAAGCTTTCTTT. It codes for CASSEARARDTEAFF.

The chain has TRBV7-8 and TRBJ2-1; D may be TRBD2 (6 bases). Trimming took 5 bases from V and 7 from J, leaving 27 bases between them. The CDR3 totals 18 residues. Germline values: CDR1 SGHVS, CDR2 FQNEAQ. Written as DNA, the CDR3 is TGTGCCAGCAGCCCCTCCCGGAGGTGGCGGGGAGAAAGGAATGAGCAGTTCTTC. Translating it yields CASSPSRRWRGERNEQFF.

This chain uses TRBV28 with TRBJ2-1; D not resolved. V shed 5 bases and J shed 8 bases, with 19 bases lying between them. The CDR3 covers 15 residues. Germline lookup yields CDR1 MDHEN and CDR2 SYDVKM. The CDR3 DNA follows: TGTGCCAGCAGTCCCCCAGCAGTAGAGCGTGATGAGCAGTTCTTC. Its translation is CASSPPAVERDEQFF.

The chain employs TRBV25-1 and TRBJ2-1; perhaps TRBD2 as D (6 bases). The length of the CDR3 is 14 residues. Per the germline V gene, CDR1 is MGHDK and CDR2 is SYGVNS. Trimming removed 3 bases at V and 3 bases at J, with 9 bases between. CDR3 protein: CASSDGGNYNEQFF. In nucleotides, the CDR3 is TGTGCCAGCAGTGACGGAGGGAACTACAATGAGCAGTTCTTC.